This T cell receptor (beta chain) was found in a study of CD8 T cells in Susac syndrome. The study's findings and limits: As the study acknowledged, the number of individuals who were part of its TCR sequencing and HLA analysis was relatively small.

A note on this clonotype: The antigen remains undetermined.

RNA was extracted with the RNeasy kit, and a quantity of roughly 0.5 to 1 ug was reverse transcribed using random hexamers. With immunoSEQ multiplex PCR, TCR beta CDR3 was amplified across 54 Vbeta and 13 Jbeta. TCRdb redid the calling of the immunoSEQ multiplex PCR reads with MiXCR, one entry per CDR3 protein. The sample yields approximately 220,000 distinct CDR3 sequences, 90% to 95% seen once. The CDR3 sequence is 16 residues long. V lost 0 bases, J lost 7 bases, and 7 bases stayed unmatched. CDR1 SGHDT and CDR2 YYEEEE come from the germline V gene. The patients serving as multiple sclerosis controls were treatment-naive. They had stable or active relapsing-remitting disease and fulfilled revised McDonald criteria.

The receptor comes from a human donor with multiple sclerosis. Sequenced sample: CD8+ T cells from PBMCs. The rearrangement links TRBV5-6 to TRBJ2-2, with 9 bases that match TRBD2. CDR3 coding DNA: TGTGCCAGCAGCTTGGCCCTAGCGGGATTGGGCGGGGAGCTGTTTTTT. Amino acids: CASSLALAGLGGELFF.